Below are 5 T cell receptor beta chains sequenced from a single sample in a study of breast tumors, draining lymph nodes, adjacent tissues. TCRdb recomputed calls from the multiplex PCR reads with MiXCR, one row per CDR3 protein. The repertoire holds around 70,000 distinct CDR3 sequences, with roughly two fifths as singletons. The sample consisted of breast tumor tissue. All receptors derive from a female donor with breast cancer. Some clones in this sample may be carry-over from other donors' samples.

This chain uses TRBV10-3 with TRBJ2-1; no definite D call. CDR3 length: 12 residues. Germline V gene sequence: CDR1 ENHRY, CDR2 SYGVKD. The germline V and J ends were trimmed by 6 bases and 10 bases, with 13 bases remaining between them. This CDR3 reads CAIRVGRGEQFF. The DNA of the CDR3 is TGTGCCATCAGGGTGGGAAGAGGCGAGCAGTTCTTC.

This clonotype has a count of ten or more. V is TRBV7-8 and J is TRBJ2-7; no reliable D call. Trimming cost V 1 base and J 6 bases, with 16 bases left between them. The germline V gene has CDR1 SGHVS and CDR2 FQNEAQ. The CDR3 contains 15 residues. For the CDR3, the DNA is TGTGCCAGCAGCTTAGGCTTTCAGACCCTTGTCGAGCAGTACTTC. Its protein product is CASSLGFQTLVEQYF. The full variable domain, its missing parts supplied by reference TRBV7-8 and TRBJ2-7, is GAGVSQSPRYKVAKRGQDVALRCDPISGHVSLFWYQQALGQGPEFLTYFQNEAQLDKSGLPSDRFFAERPEGSVSTLKIQRTQQEDSAVYLCASSLGFQTLVEQYFGPGTRLTVT.

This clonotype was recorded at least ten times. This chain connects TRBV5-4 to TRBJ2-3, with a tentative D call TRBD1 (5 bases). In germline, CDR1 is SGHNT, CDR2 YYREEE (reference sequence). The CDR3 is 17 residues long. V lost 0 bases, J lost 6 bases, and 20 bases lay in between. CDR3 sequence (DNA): TGTGCCAGCAGCTTGGGGGGTGGGGTATCAGGGAAGGATACGCAGTATTTT. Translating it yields CASSLGGGVSGKDTQYF.

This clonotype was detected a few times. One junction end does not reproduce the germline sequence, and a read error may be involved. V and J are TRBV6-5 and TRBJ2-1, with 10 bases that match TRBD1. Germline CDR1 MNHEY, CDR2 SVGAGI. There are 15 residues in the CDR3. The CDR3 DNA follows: TGTGCCAGCAGTCACTCGGGGACAGGGGAAGGTGAGCAGTTCTTC. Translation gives CASSHSGTGEGEQFF.

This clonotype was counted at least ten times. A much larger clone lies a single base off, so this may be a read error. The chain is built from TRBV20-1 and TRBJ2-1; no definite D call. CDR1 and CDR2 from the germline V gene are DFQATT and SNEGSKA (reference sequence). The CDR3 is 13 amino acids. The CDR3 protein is CSASDPVYNAQFF. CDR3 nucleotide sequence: TGCAGTGCTAGTGACCCGGTCTACAATGCGCAGTTCTTC.